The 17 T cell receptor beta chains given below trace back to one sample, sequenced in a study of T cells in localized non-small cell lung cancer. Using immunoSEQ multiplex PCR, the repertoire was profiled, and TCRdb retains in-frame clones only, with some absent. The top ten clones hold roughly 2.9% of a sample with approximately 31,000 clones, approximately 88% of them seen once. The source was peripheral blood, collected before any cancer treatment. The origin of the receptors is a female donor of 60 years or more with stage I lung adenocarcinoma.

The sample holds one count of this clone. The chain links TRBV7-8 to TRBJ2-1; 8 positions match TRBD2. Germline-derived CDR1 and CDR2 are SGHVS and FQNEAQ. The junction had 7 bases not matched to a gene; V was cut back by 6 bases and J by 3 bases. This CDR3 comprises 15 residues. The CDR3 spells CASRTTGTSYNEQFF. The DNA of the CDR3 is TGTGCCAGCAGGACAACCGGGACTAGCTACAATGAGCAGTTCTTC.

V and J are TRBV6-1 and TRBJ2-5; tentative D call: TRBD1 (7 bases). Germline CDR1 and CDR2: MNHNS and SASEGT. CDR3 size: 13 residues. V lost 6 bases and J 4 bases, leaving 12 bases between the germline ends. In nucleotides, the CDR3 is TGTGCCAGCAGCAGGGGGGCCCCAGAGACCCAGTACTTC. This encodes CASSRGAPETQYF.

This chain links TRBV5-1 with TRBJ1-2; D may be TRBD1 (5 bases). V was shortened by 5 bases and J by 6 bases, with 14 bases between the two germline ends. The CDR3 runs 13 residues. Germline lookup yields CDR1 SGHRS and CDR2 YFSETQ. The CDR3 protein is CASRFTGEDGYTF. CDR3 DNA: TGCGCCAGCAGATTTACGGGGGAGGATGGCTACACCTTC.

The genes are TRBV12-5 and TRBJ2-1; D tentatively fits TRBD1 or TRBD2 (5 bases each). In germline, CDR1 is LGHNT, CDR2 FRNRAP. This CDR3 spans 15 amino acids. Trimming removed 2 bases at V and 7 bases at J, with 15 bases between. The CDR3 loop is CASGLFGTDDNEQFF. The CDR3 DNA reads TGTGCTAGTGGTTTGTTTGGGACGGATGATAATGAGCAGTTCTTC.

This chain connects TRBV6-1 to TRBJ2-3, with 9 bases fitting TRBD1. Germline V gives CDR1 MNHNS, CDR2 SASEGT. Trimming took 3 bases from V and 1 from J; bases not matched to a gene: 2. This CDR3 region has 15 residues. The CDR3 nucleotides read TGTGCCAGCAGTGAGTGGGACAGGGGCACAGATACGCAGTATTTT. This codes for CASSEWDRGTDTQYF.

This CDR3 reads CASSLRIGRSSYNEQFF. The CDR3 bases are TGTGCCAGCAGTTTAAGGATCGGGAGGAGCTCCTACAATGAGCAGTTCTTC. The chain carries TRBV27 and TRBJ2-1, with 7 bases matching TRBD2. The CDR3 loop spans 17 amino acids. Looked up from germline, CDR1 is MNHEY and CDR2 is SMNVEV (reference sequence). J lost 0 bases, V lost 2 bases, and 7 bases had no gene match.

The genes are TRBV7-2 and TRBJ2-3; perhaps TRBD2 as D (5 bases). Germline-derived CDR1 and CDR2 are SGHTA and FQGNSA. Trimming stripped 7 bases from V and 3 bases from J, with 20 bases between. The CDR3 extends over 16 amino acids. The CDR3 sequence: CASNLDRVRRTDTQYF. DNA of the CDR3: TGTGCCAGCAACCTAGATAGGGTACGGAGGACAGATACGCAGTATTTT.

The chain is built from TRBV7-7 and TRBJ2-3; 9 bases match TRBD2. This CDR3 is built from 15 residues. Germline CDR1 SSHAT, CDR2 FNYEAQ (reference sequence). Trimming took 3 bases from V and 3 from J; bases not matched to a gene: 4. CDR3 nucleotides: TGTGCCAGCAGCTTGAACGCGGGAGGGACAGATACGCAGTATTTT. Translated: CASSLNAGGTDTQYF.

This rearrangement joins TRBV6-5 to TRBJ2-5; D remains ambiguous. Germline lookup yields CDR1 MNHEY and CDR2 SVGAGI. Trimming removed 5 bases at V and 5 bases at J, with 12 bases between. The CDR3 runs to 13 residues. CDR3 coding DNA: TGTGCCAGCAGTGAAGTGCTTCGGGAGACCCAGTACTTC. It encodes CASSEVLRETQYF.

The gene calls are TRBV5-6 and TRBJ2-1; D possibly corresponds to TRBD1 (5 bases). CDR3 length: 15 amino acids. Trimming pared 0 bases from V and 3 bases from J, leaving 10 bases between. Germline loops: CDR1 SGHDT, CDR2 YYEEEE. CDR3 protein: CASSLAAGFYNEQFF. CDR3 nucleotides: TGTGCCAGCAGCTTGGCAGCAGGGTTCTACAATGAGCAGTTCTTC.

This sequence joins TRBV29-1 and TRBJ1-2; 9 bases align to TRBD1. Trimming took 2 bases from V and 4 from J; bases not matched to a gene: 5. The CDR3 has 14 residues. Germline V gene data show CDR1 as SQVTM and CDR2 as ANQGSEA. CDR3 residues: CSVESLDRGYGYTF. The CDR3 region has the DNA TGCAGCGTTGAATCACTGGACAGGGGCTATGGCTACACCTTC.

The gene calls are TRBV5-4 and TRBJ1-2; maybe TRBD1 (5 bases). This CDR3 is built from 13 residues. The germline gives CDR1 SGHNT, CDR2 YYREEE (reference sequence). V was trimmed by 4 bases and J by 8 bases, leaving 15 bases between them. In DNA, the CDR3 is TGTGCCAGCAGCATTACAGGCCGGCTCGGCTACACCTTC. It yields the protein CASSITGRLGYTF.

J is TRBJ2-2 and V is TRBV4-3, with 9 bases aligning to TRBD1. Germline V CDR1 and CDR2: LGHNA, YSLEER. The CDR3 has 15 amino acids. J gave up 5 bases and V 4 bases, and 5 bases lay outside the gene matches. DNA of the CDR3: TGCGCCAGCAGCCCCACAGGGGGCGCGACCGGGGAGCTGTTTTTT. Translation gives CASSPTGGATGELFF.

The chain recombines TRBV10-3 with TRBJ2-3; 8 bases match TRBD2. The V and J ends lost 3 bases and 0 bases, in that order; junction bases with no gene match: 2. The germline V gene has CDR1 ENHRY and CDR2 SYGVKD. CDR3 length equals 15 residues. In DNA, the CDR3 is TGTGCCATCAGTGATGAGCGGGAGAGCACAGATACGCAGTATTTT. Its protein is CAISDERESTDTQYF.

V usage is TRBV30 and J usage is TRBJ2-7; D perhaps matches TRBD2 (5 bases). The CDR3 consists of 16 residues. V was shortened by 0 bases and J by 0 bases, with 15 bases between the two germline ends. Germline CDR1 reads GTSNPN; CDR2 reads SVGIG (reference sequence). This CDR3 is CAWSVVGGPSSYEQYF. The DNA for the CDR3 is TGTGCCTGGAGTGTAGTTGGAGGACCGAGCTCCTACGAGCAGTACTTC.

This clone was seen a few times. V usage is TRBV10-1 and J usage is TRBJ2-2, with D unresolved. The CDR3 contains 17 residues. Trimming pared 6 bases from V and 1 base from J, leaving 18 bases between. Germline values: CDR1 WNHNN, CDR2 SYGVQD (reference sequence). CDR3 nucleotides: TGCGCCAGCAGCTCCACACAAAGGGCGCAGAACACCGGGGAGCTGTTTTTT. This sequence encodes CASSSTQRAQNTGELFF.

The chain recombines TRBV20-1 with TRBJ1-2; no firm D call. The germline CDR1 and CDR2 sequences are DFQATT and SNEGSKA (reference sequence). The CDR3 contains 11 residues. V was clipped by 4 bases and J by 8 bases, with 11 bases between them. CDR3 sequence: CSAISGAGYTF. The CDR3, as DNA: TGCAGTGCTATCTCGGGAGCCGGCTACACCTTC.